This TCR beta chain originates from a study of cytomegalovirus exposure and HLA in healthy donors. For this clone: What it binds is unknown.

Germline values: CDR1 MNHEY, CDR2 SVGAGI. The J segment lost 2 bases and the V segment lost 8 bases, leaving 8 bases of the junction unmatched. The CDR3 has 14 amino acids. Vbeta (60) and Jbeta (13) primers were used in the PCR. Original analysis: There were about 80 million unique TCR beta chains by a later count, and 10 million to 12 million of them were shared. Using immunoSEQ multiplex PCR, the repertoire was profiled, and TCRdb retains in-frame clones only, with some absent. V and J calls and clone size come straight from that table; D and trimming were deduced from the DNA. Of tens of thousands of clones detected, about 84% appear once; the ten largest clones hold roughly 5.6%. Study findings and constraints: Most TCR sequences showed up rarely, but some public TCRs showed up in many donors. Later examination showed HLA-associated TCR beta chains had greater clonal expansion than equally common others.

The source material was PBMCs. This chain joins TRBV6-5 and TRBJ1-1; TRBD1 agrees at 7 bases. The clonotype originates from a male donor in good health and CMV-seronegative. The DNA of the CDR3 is TGTGCCAGCTCCCACAGAGGGGGCAACACTGAAGCTTTCTTT. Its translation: CASSHRGGNTEAFF.